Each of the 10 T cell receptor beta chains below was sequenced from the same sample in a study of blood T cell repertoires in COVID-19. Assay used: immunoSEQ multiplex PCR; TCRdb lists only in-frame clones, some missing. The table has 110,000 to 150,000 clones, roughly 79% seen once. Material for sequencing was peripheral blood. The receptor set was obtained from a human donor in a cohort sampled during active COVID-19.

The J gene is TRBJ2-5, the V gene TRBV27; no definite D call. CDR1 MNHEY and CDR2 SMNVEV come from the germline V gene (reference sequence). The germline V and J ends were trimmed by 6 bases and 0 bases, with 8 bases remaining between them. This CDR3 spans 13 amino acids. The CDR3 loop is CASRLIYQETQYF. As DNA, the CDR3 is TGTGCCAGCAGACTCATCTACCAAGAGACCCAGTACTTC.

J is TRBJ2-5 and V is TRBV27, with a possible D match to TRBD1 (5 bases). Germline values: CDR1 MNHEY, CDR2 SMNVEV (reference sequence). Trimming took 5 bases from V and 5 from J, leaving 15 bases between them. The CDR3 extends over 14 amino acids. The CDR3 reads CASSRGAELETQYF. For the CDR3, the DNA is TGTGCCAGCAGTCGTGGGGCCGAACTGGAGACCCAGTACTTC.

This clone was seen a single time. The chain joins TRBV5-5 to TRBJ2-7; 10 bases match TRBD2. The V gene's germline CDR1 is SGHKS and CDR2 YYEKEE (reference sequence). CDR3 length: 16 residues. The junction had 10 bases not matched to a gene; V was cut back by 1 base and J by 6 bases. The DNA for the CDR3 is TGTGCCAGCAGCTTGTTAGAGGCTAGCGGGAGTTTCGAGCAGTACTTC. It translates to CASSLLEASGSFEQYF. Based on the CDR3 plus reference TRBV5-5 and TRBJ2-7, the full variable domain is DAGVTQSPTHLIKTRGQQVTLRCSPISGHKSVSWYQQVLGQGPQFIFQYYEKEERGRGNFPDRFSARQFPNYSSELNVNALLLGDSALYLCASSLLEASGSFEQYFGPGTRLTVT.

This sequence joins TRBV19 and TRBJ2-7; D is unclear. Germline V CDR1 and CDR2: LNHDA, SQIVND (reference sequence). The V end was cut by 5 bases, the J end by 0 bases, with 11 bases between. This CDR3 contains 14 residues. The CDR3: CASSPTMSSYEQYF. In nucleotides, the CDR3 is TGTGCCAGTAGTCCGACAATGAGCTCCTACGAGCAGTACTTC. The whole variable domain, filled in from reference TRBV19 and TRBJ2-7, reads DGGITQSPKYLFRKEGQNVTLSCEQNLNHDAMYWYRQDPGQGLRLIYYSQIVNDFQKGDIAEGYSVSREKKESFPLTVTSAQKNPTAFYLCASSPTMSSYEQYFGPGTRLTVT.

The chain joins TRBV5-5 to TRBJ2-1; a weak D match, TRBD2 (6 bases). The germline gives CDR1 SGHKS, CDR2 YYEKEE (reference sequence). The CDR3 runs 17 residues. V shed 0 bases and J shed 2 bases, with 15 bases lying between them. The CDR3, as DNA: TGTGCCAGCAGCTTGGGGTTACGGGAGTGGGCCTACAATGAGCAGTTCTTC. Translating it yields CASSLGLREWAYNEQFF.

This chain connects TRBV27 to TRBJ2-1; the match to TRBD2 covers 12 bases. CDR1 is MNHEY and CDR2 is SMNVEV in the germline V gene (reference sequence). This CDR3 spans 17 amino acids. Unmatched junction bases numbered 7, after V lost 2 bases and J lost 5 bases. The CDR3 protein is CASSLSTSGRFDNEQFF. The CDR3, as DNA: TGTGCCAGCAGTTTAAGTACTAGCGGGAGGTTCGACAATGAGCAGTTCTTC.

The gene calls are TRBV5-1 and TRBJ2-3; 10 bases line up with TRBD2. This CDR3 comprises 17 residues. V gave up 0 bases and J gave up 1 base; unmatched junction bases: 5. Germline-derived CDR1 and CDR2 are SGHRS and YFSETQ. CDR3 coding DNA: TGCGCCAGCAGCTTGGAAGCCACTAGCGGGGGCACAGATACGCAGTATTTT. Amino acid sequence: CASSLEATSGGTDTQYF.

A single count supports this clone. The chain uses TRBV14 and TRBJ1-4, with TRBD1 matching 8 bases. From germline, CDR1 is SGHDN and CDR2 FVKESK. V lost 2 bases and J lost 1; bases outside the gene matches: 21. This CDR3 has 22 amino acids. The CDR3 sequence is CASSQPTHRDRKVMRTNEKLFF. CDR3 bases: TGTGCCAGCAGCCAACCCACTCACCGGGACAGGAAGGTAATGAGAACTAATGAAAAACTGTTTTTT.

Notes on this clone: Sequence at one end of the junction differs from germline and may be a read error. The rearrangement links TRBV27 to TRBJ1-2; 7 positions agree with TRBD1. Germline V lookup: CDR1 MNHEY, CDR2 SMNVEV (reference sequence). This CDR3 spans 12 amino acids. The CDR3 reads CASRRTTGFLSF. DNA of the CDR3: TGTGCCAGCAGGCGAACGACAGGGTTCCTCTCCTTC.

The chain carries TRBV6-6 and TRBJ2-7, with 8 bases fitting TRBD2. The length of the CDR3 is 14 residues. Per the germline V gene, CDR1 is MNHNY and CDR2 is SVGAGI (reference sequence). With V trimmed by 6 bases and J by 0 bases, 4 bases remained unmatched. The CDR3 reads CASRDSGNSYEQYF. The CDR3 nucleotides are TGTGCCAGCAGGGATAGCGGGAACTCCTACGAGCAGTACTTC.